Listed below are T cell receptor beta chains from one sample, sequenced in a study of TIL therapy for anti-PD-1-resistant metastatic lung cancer. Method: immunoSEQ multiplex PCR; TCRdb's copy keeps in-frame clones and lacks some. The sample carries 20,000 or so clones, over 70% recorded once. The starting material was blood, obtained at baseline. Source of these receptors: a person aged 25 to 79 with non-small cell lung cancer. The CDR3 runs from the conserved cysteine through the conserved F or W. The D gene is left open where the match is weak. Expanded clones are given a class, and other clones once, few, many or no size at all.

d_gene	j_gene	v_gene	abundance	CDR3aa	CDR3nt
TRBD1	TRBJ2-6	TRBV7-9	-	CASSLEWTGPPSGANVLTF	TGTGCCAGCAGCTTAGAATGGACAGGGCCGCCCTCTGGGGCCAACGTCCTGACTTTC
-	TRBJ1-2	TRBV4-1	-	CASSQVAKGGEWGYTF	TGCGCCAGCAGCCAAGTTGCGAAGGGTGGGGAATGGGGCTACACCTTC
-	TRBJ2-7	TRBV29-1	-	CSVGRGEQYF	TGCAGCGTTGGCAGGGGCGAGCAGTACTTC
TRBD2	TRBJ2-2	TRBV6-4	medium-sized	CASRIRRGAGELFF	TGTGCCAGCCGAATCCGTCGGGGGGCCGGGGAGCTGTTTTTT
TRBD1	TRBJ1-2	TRBV5-1	few	CASGQGSSLNYGYTF	TGCGCCAGCGGACAGGGGTCCTCCTTGAACTATGGCTACACCTTC
-	TRBJ1-1	TRBV13	once	CASRSTLDTEAFF	TGTGCCAGCAGGTCAACCCTAGACACTGAAGCTTTCTTT
TRBD1	TRBJ2-7	TRBV3-1/TRBV3-2	-	CASSRTGNYEQYF	TGTGCCAGCAGCCGGACAGGGAACTACGAGCAGTACTTC
TRBD2	TRBJ2-5	TRBV20-1	-	CSASAGLAGAQETQYF	TGCAGTGCTAGTGCCGGACTAGCGGGGGCCCAAGAGACCCAGTACTTC
-	TRBJ1-3	TRBV18	few	CASSPQGNTIYF	TGTGCCAGCTCACCACAAGGAAACACCATATATTTT
-	TRBJ2-3	TRBV10-3	-	CANGRGSDTQYF	TGTGCCAACGGCAGGGGTTCAGATACGCAGTATTTT
-	TRBJ1-4	TRBV19	-	CASSIIVGEKLFF	TGTGCCAGTAGTATAATCGTTGGTGAAAAACTGTTTTTT
TRBD1	TRBJ2-1	TRBV7-2	-	CATRQGPTSYNEQFF	TGTGCCACCCGACAGGGGCCTACCTCCTACAATGAGCAGTTCTTC
-	TRBJ2-1	TRBV6-5	-	CASTRANNEQFF	TGTGCCAGCACCCGAGCGAACAATGAGCAGTTCTTC
-	TRBJ2-2	TRBV5-6	-	CASSSTGSAATGELFF	TGTGCCAGCAGCTCGACCGGGAGCGCGGCCACCGGGGAGCTGTTTTTT
-	TRBJ1-2	TRBV5-1	-	CASSAGVNYGYTF	TGCGCCAGCAGCGCCGGAGTTAACTATGGCTACACCTTC
TRBD1	TRBJ2-3	TRBV2	-	CASRALGQTDTQYF	TGTGCCAGCAGGGCGCTGGGACAGACAGATACGCAGTATTTT
-	TRBJ1-2	TRBV19	-	CASSIKDGYYGYTF	TGTGCCAGTAGTATTAAGGACGGATACTATGGCTACACCTTC
-	TRBJ1-1	TRBV4-2	once	CASSPSMGHMNTEAFF	TGTGCCAGCAGCCCGAGCATGGGGCACATGAACACTGAAGCTTTCTTT
-	TRBJ1-2	TRBV10-3	few	CAISEGTQGYTF	TGTGCCATCAGTGAAGGGACACAAGGCTACACCTTC
TRBD1	TRBJ1-5	TRBV4-1	-	CASSQPLRGQGGNQPQHF	TGCGCCAGCAGCCAACCCCTTAGGGGACAGGGGGGGAATCAGCCCCAGCATTTT
-	TRBJ2-6	TRBV18	-	CASSQGPGSGANVLTF	TGTGCCAGCTCACAAGGGCCTGGCTCTGGGGCCAACGTCCTGACTTTC
-	TRBJ1-5	TRBV7-2	-	CASSLGQSNQPQHF	TGTGCCAGCAGCTTAGGACAGAGCAATCAGCCCCAGCATTTT